These 29 T cell receptor beta chains came from one sample sequenced in a study of tumor and adjacent non-tumor tissue in lung cancer. The template was RNA from unsorted bulk tissue. The library came from three nested PCR rounds adapted from ARM-PCR protocols. MiXCR was run by TCRdb on the multiplex PCR reads, yielding one entry per CDR3 protein. The repertoire includes approximately 76,000 distinct CDR3 sequences, around 70% of them detected once, and over 10% sits in the top ten. Source material: lung tumor tissue. These receptors came from a woman in her 70s with non-small cell lung cancer.

As concerns this clonotype: Here the CDR3 omits its conserved ending phenylalanine or tryptophan, so a read error is the likely source. The chain couples TRBV19 to TRBJ2-5, with 8 bases matching TRBD2. CDR1 and CDR2 from the germline V gene are LNHDA and SQIVND (reference sequence). Trimming took 4 bases from V and 5 from J; bases not matched to a gene: 15. The CDR3 contains 17 residues. The CDR3 coding sequence is TGTGCCAGTAGTACCCACGTACGAGCGGGAGCCATTGAGACCCAGTACATA. This gives the protein CASSTHVRAGAIETQYI.

In the case of this clonotype: This sequence may be a read error, since a much larger clone differs from it by one base. The chain employs TRBV28 and TRBJ1-5; 8 nucleotides agree with TRBD1. This CDR3 region has 17 residues. CDR1 is MDHEN, CDR2 SYDVKM, per germline. Trimming at V came to 2 bases and at J to 2 bases, leaving 8 bases not matched to a gene. CDR3 DNA sequence: TGTGCCAGCAGTTTAAGGGAGGACAGGGTAGGCAATCAGCCCCAGCATTTT. It encodes CASSLREDRVGNQPQHF.

Worth noting for this clonotype: Sequence at one end of the junction differs from germline and may be a read error. The genes are TRBV6-1 and TRBJ1-5, with D uncertain. The CDR3 covers 15 residues. Looked up from germline, CDR1 is MNHNS and CDR2 is SASEGT. CDR3 nucleotide sequence: TGTGCCAGCAGTGATGGATGGGCCATGGGTCAGGCCCAGCATTTT. Its translation: CASSDGWAMGQAQHF.

About this clonotype itself: This clone may be a read error of a much larger clone one base away. J is TRBJ1-2 and V is TRBV28, with a weak D call TRBD1 (6 bases). This CDR3 has 16 residues. The germline gives CDR1 MDHEN, CDR2 SYDVKM. CDR3 DNA sequence: TGTTCCAGCAGTTTATCTACAGGGTTTGGGAACTATGGCTACACCTTC. Translation gives CSSSLSTGFGNYGYTF.

On this clonotype: No conserved phenylalanine or tryptophan is present at the end of the CDR3, so a read error is the likely explanation. The V call is TRBV4-1, the J call TRBJ2-7, with D possibly TRBD2 on 5 matching bases. CDR1 is MGHRA and CDR2 is YSYEKL in the germline V gene. The length of the CDR3 is 15 residues. CDR3 sequence (DNA): TGTGCCAGCAGCCAAATCGGACTCCCTACGAATAAGCAGTACATC. Amino acids: CASSQIGLPTNKQYI.

The chain links TRBV5-4 to TRBJ1-2; D perhaps matches TRBD1 (6 bases). V lost 2 bases and J 7 bases, leaving 18 bases between the germline ends. This CDR3 has 15 amino acids. CDR1 is SGHNT, CDR2 YYREEE, per germline (reference sequence). CDR3 in amino acids: CASSFGGPGVAGYTF. CDR3 bases: TGTGCCAGCAGCTTTGGGGGGCCGGGGGTTGCTGGCTACACCTTC. The full variable domain, completed using reference TRBV5-4 and TRBJ1-2, is ETGVTQSPTHLIKTRGQQVTLRCSSQSGHNTVSWYQQALGQGPQFIFQYYREEENGRGNFPPRFSGLQFPNYSSELNVNALELDDSALYLCASSFGGPGVAGYTFGSGTRLTVV.

A note on this clonotype: The CDR3 end shows no conserved phenylalanine or tryptophan, and so a read error is likely. The V and J genes are TRBV29-1 and TRBJ1-2; D call uncertain. Trimming left V 7 bases short and J 4 bases short, with 25 bases between. The CDR3 is 16 residues long. Germline loops: CDR1 SQVTM, CDR2 ANQGSEA. In DNA form, the CDR3 reads TGCAGCGCTATGACAAGGGAGGCGGGATTCGCCTATGGCTACACCTAC. It encodes CSAMTREAGFAYGYTY.

About this clonotype: The junction shows a germline mismatch at one end, possibly a read error. This chain uses TRBV6-1 with TRBJ1-6; D unresolved. The CDR3 runs 12 residues. CDR1 MNHNS and CDR2 SASEGT come from the germline V gene. The DNA for the CDR3 is TGTGTCAGCAGTCAAAATAATTCACCCTTCCACTTT. Its protein is CVSSQNNSPFHF.

Regarding this clonotype: The CDR3 end shows no conserved phenylalanine or tryptophan, and so a read error is likely. CDR3 sequence: CASSLDGGHLNTEAFL. CDR3 DNA sequence: TGTGCCAGCAGCTTAGATGGCGGGCATTTGAATACTGAAGCTTTCTTA. J is TRBJ1-1 and V is TRBV7-9, with unresolved D. Germline V CDR1 and CDR2: SEHNR, FQNEAQ (reference sequence). The CDR3 extends over 16 amino acids.

A remark on this clonotype: One end of the junction varies from germline; a read error may be responsible. This chain links TRBV5-5 with TRBJ2-7; possible D gene TRBD1, 6 bases. The CDR3 totals 14 residues. From germline, CDR1 is SGHKS and CDR2 YYEKEE (reference sequence). The CDR3 loop reads CASSLRTDSHEQYF. The CDR3 nucleotides read TGTGCCAGCAGCTTACGGACAGACTCCCACGAGCAGTACTTT.

For this clonotype: In this CDR3 the conserved last residue, phenylalanine or tryptophan, is missing, so a read error is likely. The V and J genes are TRBV5-4 and TRBJ2-7, with 7 positions matching TRBD2. The CDR3 totals 14 residues. The V gene end was trimmed by 5 bases and the J gene end by 3 bases; junction bases not matched to a gene: 8. Germline V lookup: CDR1 SGHNT, CDR2 YYREEE (reference sequence). CDR3 loop: CASSLGGSFYEQYL. The CDR3 nucleotides are TGTGCCAGCAGTCTCGGCGGGAGCTTCTACGAGCAGTACCTC.

A note on this clonotype: It may be a read error: a sequence one base away is much more abundant. The V call is TRBV28, the J call TRBJ2-3, with a weak D call TRBD2 (5 bases). The CDR3 is 14 amino acids. Germline-derived CDR1 and CDR2 are MDHEN and SYDVKM. V gave up 5 bases and J gave up 8 bases, with 17 bases separating them. The CDR3 DNA is TGTGCCAGCAGTGCGGGTCTGGTCCTCAGTACGCAGTATTTT. Its translation: CASSAGLVLSTQYF.

By share, this clonotype counts as medium-sized (0.01 to 0.1%). This sequence joins TRBV10-3 and TRBJ2-7, with 11 bases that match TRBD2. The germline V gene encodes CDR1 ENHRY and CDR2 SYGVKD. The CDR3 covers 15 residues. The V gene end was trimmed by 2 bases and the J gene end by 1 base; junction bases not matched to a gene: 1. The CDR3 loop is CAISEGTSGSYEQYF. DNA for the CDR3: TGTGCCATCAGTGAGGGGACTAGCGGTTCCTACGAGCAGTACTTC.

About this clonotype: One end of the junction does not line up with germline, which may come from a read error. DNA of the CDR3: TGCAGCGTTGCGGGACAGGGCGTCTATTGCTACGCCTTC. Protein sequence: CSVAGQGVYCYAF. The chain carries TRBV29-1 and TRBJ1-2; TRBD1 aligns across 9 bases. Germline V CDR1 and CDR2: SQVTM, ANQGSEA. The CDR3 loop spans 13 amino acids.

Comment on this clonotype: The CDR3 ends on some other residue instead of the conserved phenylalanine or tryptophan, so this is likely a read error. V usage is TRBV6-1 and J usage is TRBJ2-1; 9 nucleotides match TRBD1. The V segment lost 6 bases and the J segment 4 bases; nucleotides outside the gene matches: 10. Germline V gene lookup returns CDR1 MNHNS and CDR2 SASEGT. The CDR3 contains 16 residues. CDR3 protein: CASSGSTGGLYNEQFL. CDR3 in DNA: TGTGCCAGCAGCGGATCGACAGGGGGATTATACAATGAGCAGTTCTTA.

This clonotype appeared once. The junction and the germline gene differ at one end; a read error may be behind it. The genes are TRBV4-2 and TRBJ2-3; 8 bases fit TRBD2. This CDR3 has 16 residues. From germline, CDR1 is LGHNA and CDR2 YNFKEQ. CDR3: CASSQYSLAASDMQYF. The CDR3 DNA reads as TGTGCCAGCAGCCAATATTCACTAGCGGCCTCCGATATGCAGTATTTT.

On this clonotype: An end of the junction does not agree with germline; a read error may underlie this. The genes are TRBV29-1 and TRBJ2-3; weak D call: TRBD2 (6 bases). The germline V gene encodes CDR1 SQVTM and CDR2 ANQGSEA. The CDR3 is made up of 16 amino acids. DNA of the CDR3: TGCTGCGTTGGAGGGGACTTCCTTCTAATCACAGATACGCAGTATTTT. Translation: CCVGGDFLLITDTQYF.

This clonotype was observed many times. This sequence may be a read error, since a much larger clone differs from it by one base. The V call is TRBV6-5, the J call TRBJ2-1, with D possibly being TRBD2 (5 bases). Germline assignment: CDR1 MNHEY and CDR2 SVGAGI. CDR3 length: 16 amino acids. CDR3 region: CASQRSPSGESNGQFF. The CDR3 DNA is TGTGCCAGCCAACGATCCCCGAGCGGCGAATCCAATGGGCAGTTCTTC.

A remark on this clonotype: A read error may produce the germline difference seen at one junction end. The J gene is TRBJ2-3, the V gene TRBV7-3; 7 bases are shared with TRBD2. CDR3 length equals 15 residues. Germline lookup yields CDR1 SGHTA and CDR2 FQGTGA. Here the CDR3 DNA reads TGTTCCAGCAGCTTAGCCGGGACTATCACAGATACGCAGTATTTT. Encoded protein: CSSSLAGTITDTQYF.

V gene TRBV12-3 or TRBV12-4 combines with J gene TRBJ2-3, with D hard to call. The CDR3 covers 12 residues. CDR3 coding DNA: TGTGCTGCCACCGGAACCACAGATACGCAGTATTTT. Protein: CAATGTTDTQYF.

As for this clonotype: One end of the junction does not line up with germline, which may come from a read error. The chain has TRBV30 and TRBJ1-1; D is unclear. Germline V gene data show CDR1 as GTSNPN and CDR2 as SVGIG (reference sequence). The CDR3 runs to 15 residues. CDR3 sequence: CAWLRPVGDNTKAFF. The CDR3 nucleotides read TGTGCCTGGCTCAGGCCCGTGGGAGACAACACTAAAGCTTTCTTT.

As for this clonotype: At one end the junction does not follow the germline gene, possibly because of a read error. This chain joins TRBV29-1 and TRBJ2-3; D is perhaps TRBD1 (6 bases). The CDR3 runs to 14 residues. Per germline, CDR1 SQVTM and CDR2 ANQGSEA. CDR3 residues: CSAVVSRGADMQYF. CDR3 nucleotides: TGCAGCGCTGTCGTGTCCAGGGGAGCAGATATGCAGTATTTT.

This chain links TRBV5-1 with TRBJ2-3, with TRBD2 matching over 12 bases. Germline CDR1 reads SGHRS; CDR2 reads YFSETQ. The CDR3 has 17 amino acids. The ends lost 0 bases at V and 0 bases at J; junction bases unmatched: 2. For the CDR3, the DNA is TGCGCCAGCAGCTTGGAGACTAGCGGGAGTAGCACAGATACGCAGTATTTT. This codes for CASSLETSGSSTDTQYF.

For this clonotype: The junction and the germline gene differ at one end; a read error may be behind it. The V gene is TRBV5-4, the J gene TRBJ2-3; D remains ambiguous. The CDR3 contains 14 residues. Germline values: CDR1 SGHNT, CDR2 YYREEE (reference sequence). This CDR3 is CASSLYGSTDTRYF. Written as DNA, the CDR3 is TGTGCCAGCAGCTTATATGGAAGCACAGATACGCGGTATTTT.

This clonotype has a count of ten or more. The V gene is TRBV20-1, the J gene TRBJ1-1; D call uncertain. Germline V gene data show CDR1 as DFQATT and CDR2 as SNEGSKA (reference sequence). The CDR3 has 13 residues. CDR3 in DNA: TGCAGCGAGGTACCCGATCTGAACACTGAAGCTTTCTTT. It specifies CSEVPDLNTEAFF.

This clonotype was seen a handful of times. The germline gene is not matched at one end of the junction; a read error may be the cause. V is TRBV10-3 and J is TRBJ2-7; 13 bases map to TRBD2. Germline V gene sequence: CDR1 ENHRY, CDR2 SYGVKD. This CDR3 is 18 amino acids long. The CDR3, as DNA: TGTGCCGTCAGGAGCTCTCCCGGACTAGCGGGAGATTCCTACGACCAGTACTTC. Its translation: CAVRSSPGLAGDSYDQYF.

J is TRBJ2-7 and V is TRBV28; D perhaps matches TRBD1 (6 bases). The V end lost 6 bases, the J end lost 2 bases, and 17 bases lay between the germline ends. CDR3 size: 15 residues. Germline CDR1 is MDHEN and CDR2 is SYDVKM. The CDR3 DNA follows: TGTGCCAGCAGGAAAGGGGGTTTTAGGGCCTACGAGCAGTACTTC. Protein product: CASRKGGFRAYEQYF.

In regard to this clonotype: The junction differs from germline at one of its ends, possibly a read error. The CDR3 reads CASSYSRDSVGYEQYF. CDR3 nucleotide sequence: TGCGCCAGCAGTTATAGTCGGGACAGCGTGGGGTACGAGCAGTACTTC. V gene TRBV6-5 combines with J gene TRBJ2-7, with 7 positions matching TRBD1. Germline V gene sequence: CDR1 MNHEY, CDR2 SVGAGI. The CDR3 length is 16 residues.

Turning to this clonotype: A read error is likely, as this CDR3 ends without the conserved phenylalanine or tryptophan. The chain combines TRBV6-5 with TRBJ2-1, with a possible D match to TRBD2 (5 bases). CDR1 and CDR2 from the germline V gene are MNHEY and SVGAGI. This CDR3 spans 15 amino acids. V was shortened by 6 bases and J by 7 bases, with 19 bases between the two germline ends. The CDR3 sequence: CASSLLEGVVNEQFS. The CDR3 DNA follows: TGTGCCAGCAGCCTACTAGAGGGAGTGGTTAATGAGCAGTTCTCC.